What follows are 13 T cell receptor beta chains derived from one specimen sequenced in a study of OX40 agonist ivuxolimab in advanced cancers. Some clones are missing from TCRdb's copy, which holds only in-frame ones; the method was immunoSEQ multiplex PCR. The sample holds tens of thousands of clones, around nine tenths seen once. The input for sequencing was CD4+ or CD8+ T cells sorted from blood, taken in a trial of the OX40 agonist ivuxolimab. These receptors were collected from an adult with an advanced solid tumor such as melanoma, head and neck, liver or kidney cancer.

The V call is TRBV29-1, the J call TRBJ2-7; D gene ambiguous. Trimming left V 5 bases short and J 2 bases short, with 10 bases between. CDR1 is SQVTM and CDR2 is ANQGSEA in the germline V gene. This CDR3 is 12 amino acids long. CDR3 amino acids: CSVMDGPYEQYF. CDR3 DNA: TGCAGCGTTATGGACGGACCCTACGAGCAGTACTTC.

J is TRBJ2-3 and V is TRBV7-6, with unresolved D. V gave up 5 bases and J gave up 6 bases, with 9 bases separating them. Germline CDR1 reads SGHVS; CDR2 reads FNYEAQ. The CDR3 length is 12 residues. This CDR3 reads CASSPARDTQYF. The CDR3 bases are TGTGCCAGCAGCCCAGCCCGGGATACGCAGTATTTT.

This chain connects TRBV19 to TRBJ2-7, with D possibly being TRBD1 or TRBD2 (5 bases each). Trimming took 4 bases from V and 2 from J, leaving 12 bases between them. The CDR3 is made up of 14 amino acids. Germline lookup yields CDR1 LNHDA and CDR2 SQIVND (reference sequence). CDR3 protein: CASSTRDRPYEQYF. The CDR3 nucleotides are TGTGCCAGTAGTACTCGGGACCGCCCCTACGAGCAGTACTTC.

The genes are TRBV18 and TRBJ2-4; possible D gene TRBD2, 6 bases. The CDR3 has 15 residues. Germline loops: CDR1 KGHSH, CDR2 LQKENI. The V and J ends lost 3 bases and 5 bases respectively, with 14 bases between them. CDR3 residues: CASSPQTGTQNIQYF. The CDR3, as DNA: TGTGCCAGCTCACCCCAAACCGGGACTCAAAACATTCAGTACTTC.

This chain links TRBV5-5 with TRBJ2-7; 11 positions match TRBD1. This CDR3 contains 14 residues. Germline values: CDR1 SGHKS, CDR2 YYEKEE (reference sequence). The trim removed 0 bases at V and 6 bases at J, leaving 2 bases unmatched. CDR3 amino acids: CASSLEGTGGEQYF. The CDR3 DNA follows: TGTGCCAGCAGCTTGGAAGGGACAGGGGGCGAGCAGTACTTC.

The CDR3 region is CASSLMAAISGNTIYF. The CDR3 DNA follows: TGTGCCAGCAGCTTAATGGCAGCGATTTCTGGAAACACCATATATTTT. The chain combines TRBV7-2 with TRBJ1-3; D not resolved. CDR1 and CDR2 (germline): SGHTA, FQGNSA. The CDR3 totals 16 residues. V shed 2 bases and J shed 1 base, with 12 bases lying between them. Full variable domain (missing parts from reference TRBV7-2 and TRBJ1-3): GAGVSQSPSNKVTEKGKDVELRCDPISGHTALYWYRQSLGQGLEFLIYFQGNSAPDKSGLPSDRFSAERTGGSVSTLTIQRTQQEDSAVYLCASSLMAAISGNTIYFGEGSWLTVV.

The CDR3 DNA sequence: TGTGCCAGCAGTTTTTCCGGGACAGGGGTTGGCGGCTACACCTTC. Residues: CASSFSGTGVGGYTF. The chain links TRBV27 to TRBJ1-2, with 10 positions matching TRBD1. The V gene's germline CDR1 is MNHEY and CDR2 SMNVEV (reference sequence). The CDR3 length is 15 residues. V lost 3 bases to trimming and J lost 8 bases; unmatched junction nucleotides: 9.

The chain employs TRBV5-5 and TRBJ1-3; TRBD1 is a possible D gene (5 bases). Germline-derived CDR1 and CDR2 are SGHKS and YYEKEE (reference sequence). This CDR3 spans 15 amino acids. V was shortened by 2 bases and J by 0 bases, with 9 bases between the two germline ends. CDR3 in amino acids: CASSLLGGSGNTIYF. The CDR3 bases are TGTGCCAGCAGCTTACTTGGGGGCTCTGGAAACACCATATATTTT.

This chain joins TRBV4-2 and TRBJ1-1, with D unclear. This CDR3 is built from 15 residues. Germline CDR1 reads LGHNA; CDR2 reads YNFKEQ. Trimming took off 1 base at V and 0 bases at J, with 9 bases between the two ends. CDR3 DNA: TGTGCCAGCAGCCAAGTAGCGACGGTGAACACTGAAGCTTTCTTT. As protein: CASSQVATVNTEAFF.

The chain combines TRBV7-2 with TRBJ2-6; perhaps TRBD2 as D (5 bases). V shed 9 bases and J shed 0 bases, with 6 bases lying between them. CDR3 length: 13 residues. The germline V gene encodes CDR1 SGHTA and CDR2 FQGNSA. In DNA, the CDR3 is TGTGCCAGTGGGAGCTCTGGGGCCAACGTCCTGACTTTC. Translated: CASGSSGANVLTF.

V and J are TRBV6-5 and TRBJ2-3; D not resolved. The V end was cut by 3 bases, the J end by 2 bases, with 9 bases between. The CDR3 totals 14 residues. CDR1 and CDR2 (germline): MNHEY, SVGAGI. The CDR3 sequence: CASSYRRPTDTQYF. The CDR3 DNA sequence: TGTGCCAGCAGTTATAGGCGGCCCACAGATACGCAGTATTTT.

The chain employs TRBV6-1 and TRBJ2-3; 13 positions match TRBD2. Germline V gives CDR1 MNHNS, CDR2 SASEGT. V was clipped by 5 bases and J by 10 bases; unmatched bases: 9. The CDR3 extends over 15 amino acids. The chain's CDR3 is CASSTIGTSGASQYF. In nucleotides, the CDR3 is TGTGCCAGCAGTACCATAGGGACTAGCGGGGCGTCGCAGTATTTT.

This clone was observed a handful of times. CDR3 protein: CASSLARTSDNSPLHF. In DNA, the CDR3 is TGTGCCAGCAGCTTAGCGCGAACGTCTGATAATTCACCCCTCCACTTT. This chain uses TRBV7-8 with TRBJ1-6; no clear D gene. The CDR3 runs 16 residues. Germline-derived CDR1 and CDR2 are SGHVS and FQNEAQ. The V gene lost 0 bases and the J gene lost 5 bases, with 11 bases spanning the gap.